This TCR beta chain was sequenced during a study of identical twins. Overall study findings and caveats: The more abundant beta clonotypes in cord blood had fewer insertions, and memory repertoires did not show this. A partial confounding effect on zero-insertion analyses could come from invariant MAIT and iNKT cells.

One entry per CDR3 protein, called by TCRdb with MiXCR from the 5' RACE reads. The sample lists some 690,000 distinct CDR3 sequences, 21% occurring once. This clonotype showed up just a few times. Its antigen is not known. Trimming cost V 1 base and J 3 bases, with 11 bases left between them. The V gene's germline CDR1 is SGHRS and CDR2 YFSETQ. There are 14 residues in the CDR3. Separately, the same data were catalogued under a study of T cells expressing NK-cell markers. That study adds: Most of the eight sequenced donors were HCMV-seropositive; one was seronegative. Dominance of the CD3+CD56-NKG2C+ fraction by these clonotypes also held in several donors.

Sequenced sample: PBMCs. This rearrangement joins TRBV5-1 to TRBJ2-7, with a possible D match to TRBD1 (6 bases). This clonotype was sampled from a woman younger than 35 in good health. The CDR3 reads CASSLPDSGYEQYF. In DNA, the CDR3 is TGCGCCAGCAGCTTGCCGGACAGCGGCTACGAGCAGTACTTC.